This TCR beta chain came from a study of cytomegalovirus exposure and HLA in healthy donors. Points on this clone: The target antigen is unknown.

The CDR3 covers 15 residues. The V gene's germline CDR1 is SGHRS and CDR2 YFSETQ. The V and J ends lost 3 bases and 4 bases respectively, with 15 bases between them. Findings and caveats of the study: TCR sequences were mostly rare, though some public TCRs occurred in many donors. Prior analysis indicated that the majority of TCR beta V segments exhibited productivity approximately 90% or approximately 30% of the time. The investigators catalogued about 170 TCR beta chains as cytomegalovirus-associated.

The donors gave bone marrow, and they were healthy. The PCR made use of 60 Vbeta and 13 Jbeta primers. The protocol was immunoSEQ multiplex PCR, while the TCRdb copy is restricted to in-frame clones and leaves out a portion. The table includes approximately 210,000 clones, 82% detected once. This clonotype was sampled from a man aged 35 to 55 in good health and CMV-seropositive. The source material was PBMCs. The chain links TRBV5-1 to TRBJ2-3; D is possibly TRBD1 (6 bases). The CDR3 protein is CASSSGQPGSDTQYF. DNA for the CDR3: TGCGCCAGCAGCTCCGGACAGCCAGGATCAGATACGCAGTATTTT. The variable domain in full, completed from reference TRBV5-1 and TRBJ2-3, reads KAGVTQTPRYLIKTRGQQVTLSCSPISGHRSVSWYQQTPGQGLQFLFEYFSETQRNKGNFPGRFSGRQFSNSRSEMNVSTLELGDSALYLCASSSGQPGSDTQYFGPGTRLTVL.